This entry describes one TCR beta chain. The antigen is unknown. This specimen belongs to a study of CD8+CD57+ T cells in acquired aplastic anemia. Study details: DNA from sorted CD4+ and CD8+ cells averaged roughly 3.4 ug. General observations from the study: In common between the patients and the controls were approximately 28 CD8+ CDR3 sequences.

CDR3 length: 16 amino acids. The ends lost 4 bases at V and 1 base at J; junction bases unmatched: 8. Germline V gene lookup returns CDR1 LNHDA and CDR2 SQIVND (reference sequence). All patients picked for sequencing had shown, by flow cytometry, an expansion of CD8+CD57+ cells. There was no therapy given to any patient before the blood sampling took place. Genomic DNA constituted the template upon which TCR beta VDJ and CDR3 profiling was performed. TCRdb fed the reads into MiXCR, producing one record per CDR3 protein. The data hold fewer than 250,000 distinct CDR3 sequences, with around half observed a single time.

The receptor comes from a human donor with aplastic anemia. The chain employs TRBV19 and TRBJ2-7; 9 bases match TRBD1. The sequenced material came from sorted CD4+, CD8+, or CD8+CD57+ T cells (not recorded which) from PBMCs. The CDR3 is CASSTRTGVISYEQYF. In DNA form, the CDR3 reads TGTGCCAGTAGTACCCGGACAGGGGTAATTTCCTACGAGCAGTACTTC.